The 22 T cell receptor beta chains below were found in one sample sequenced in a study of shared clonotypes between healthy human individuals. Clones were read by immunoSEQ multiplex PCR, and TCRdb kept only the in-frame ones, dropping some. The sample has approximately 2.1 million clones; roughly 93% are singletons. The sample was naive CD4+ T cells from PBMCs. Subset reported: CD45RA+ positively selected. The receptors here all came from a young man in good health. Some clones in this sample may be carry-over from other donors' samples.

In its sample, this clone was seen once. V gene TRBV6-6 combines with J gene TRBJ1-1; the D gene is possibly TRBD1 (6 bases). CDR3 length: 16 residues. Trimming cost V 0 bases and J 5 bases, with 16 bases left between them. Germline V gene data show CDR1 as MNHNY and CDR2 as SVGAGI (reference sequence). The DNA of the CDR3 is TGTGCCAGCAGTTACTCTCGTCCGGGGGGCAAGACTGAAGCTTTCTTT. Translation gives CASSYSRPGGKTEAFF.

This chain links TRBV4-2 with TRBJ2-3; possibly TRBD2 for D (6 bases). The CDR3 contains 17 residues. V lost 0 bases and J lost 2, with 15 bases in between. Germline lookup yields CDR1 LGHNA and CDR2 YNFKEQ. This chain's CDR3 is CASSQDEREELTDTQYF. The CDR3 nucleotides are TGTGCCAGCAGCCAAGATGAGAGGGAGGAACTCACAGATACGCAGTATTTT.

The chain recombines TRBV5-1 with TRBJ1-1, with D tentatively TRBD1 (5 bases). The CDR3 length is 13 residues. In germline, CDR1 is SGHRS, CDR2 YFSETQ. Trimming cost V 7 bases and J 5 bases, with 15 bases left between them. The CDR3 reads CASPEREGTEAFF. The CDR3 DNA reads as TGCGCCAGCCCCGAGAGGGAGGGGACTGAAGCTTTCTTT.

The chain is built from TRBV5-4 and TRBJ1-2; D may be TRBD1 (5 bases). The germline V gene encodes CDR1 SGHNT and CDR2 YYREEE (reference sequence). The CDR3 spans 14 residues. With 4 bases removed from V and 2 bases from J, the gap between germline ends came to 12 bases. The CDR3 nucleotides read TGTGCCAGCAGCCGGCGGGGGTCAAACTATGGCTACACCTTC. Its translation is CASSRRGSNYGYTF.

The genes are TRBV7-9 and TRBJ1-4; the D gene is possibly TRBD1 (6 bases). The CDR3 has 17 residues. Trimming took off 4 bases at V and 7 bases at J, with 22 bases between the two ends. Germline CDR1 and CDR2: SEHNR and FQNEAQ (reference sequence). The CDR3 region has the DNA TGTGCCAGCAGCTCCAACCTTCGGGACACCCAGCTTGAAAAACTGTTTTTT. Its protein is CASSSNLRDTQLEKLFF.

The rearrangement uses TRBV5-4 and TRBJ1-2; D uncertain. CDR3 length equals 16 residues. Germline CDR1 SGHNT, CDR2 YYREEE (reference sequence). Trimming took 4 bases from V and 0 from J, leaving 16 bases between them. The CDR3, as DNA: TGTGCCAGCAGCCCAATATCGCTGGATTCTAACTATGGCTACACCTTC. It yields the protein CASSPISLDSNYGYTF. The variable domain in full, completed from reference TRBV5-4 and TRBJ1-2, reads ETGVTQSPTHLIKTRGQQVTLRCSSQSGHNTVSWYQQALGQGPQFIFQYYREEENGRGNFPPRFSGLQFPNYSSELNVNALELDDSALYLCASSPISLDSNYGYTFGSGTRLTVV.

This chain links TRBV18 with TRBJ2-3; D is tentatively TRBD1 or TRBD2 (5 bases each). Per germline, CDR1 KGHSH and CDR2 LQKENI. The CDR3 covers 16 residues. V lost 3 bases to trimming and J lost 6 bases, with 19 bases between them. CDR3 sequence: CASSPFVRDAGDTQYF. CDR3 bases: TGTGCCAGCTCACCTTTTGTGAGGGACGCCGGGGATACGCAGTATTTT.

The chain employs TRBV9 and TRBJ2-2; D may be TRBD2 (5 bases). The germline V and J ends were trimmed by 5 bases and 2 bases, with 10 bases remaining between them. The CDR3 has 14 residues. CDR1 is SGDLS and CDR2 is YYNGEE in the germline V gene. The CDR3 loop reads CASRRAPNTGELFF. For the CDR3, the DNA is TGTGCCAGCAGGAGGGCCCCTAACACCGGGGAGCTGTTTTTT.

This chain links TRBV5-4 with TRBJ1-4; D is possibly TRBD1 (5 bases). Germline-derived CDR1 and CDR2 are SGHNT and YYREEE (reference sequence). V was cut by 4 bases and J by 7 bases, with 17 bases left in between. The CDR3 totals 15 residues. The CDR3 DNA sequence: TGTGCCAGCAGCCCGTCGGACGGGGGTCGTGAAAAACTGTTTTTT. It yields the protein CASSPSDGGREKLFF.

The chain has TRBV7-9 and TRBJ1-4; D unclear. Germline V gene data show CDR1 as SEHNR and CDR2 as FQNEAQ (reference sequence). The CDR3 spans 15 residues. The V end was cut by 1 base, the J end by 3 bases, with 9 bases between. The CDR3 DNA is TGTGCCAGCAGCTTAGGTCCCGCTGCTAATGAAAAACTGTTTTTT. Its translation: CASSLGPAANEKLFF.

The rearrangement joins TRBV5-4 to TRBJ2-3; D not certain. This CDR3 comprises 14 residues. CDR1 and CDR2 from the germline V gene are SGHNT and YYREEE (reference sequence). The V gene lost 1 base and the J gene lost 2 bases, with 8 bases spanning the gap. The CDR3 sequence is CASSLRSYTDTQYF. The CDR3 DNA reads TGTGCCAGCAGCTTGCGCTCTTACACAGATACGCAGTATTTT. Full variable domain (remainder filled in from reference TRBV5-4 and TRBJ2-3): ETGVTQSPTHLIKTRGQQVTLRCSSQSGHNTVSWYQQALGQGPQFIFQYYREEENGRGNFPPRFSGLQFPNYSSELNVNALELDDSALYLCASSLRSYTDTQYFGPGTRLTVL.

The chain combines TRBV19 with TRBJ2-1, with 8 bases that match TRBD2. V gave up 7 bases and J gave up 1 base; unmatched junction bases: 3. In germline, CDR1 is LNHDA, CDR2 SQIVND (reference sequence). This CDR3 is 14 amino acids long. The DNA of the CDR3 is TGTGCCAGTACGGGGGGGCCTTCCTACAATGAGCAGTTCTTC. Translation: CASTGGPSYNEQFF. The variable domain in full, with the rest retrieved from reference TRBV19 and TRBJ2-1, is DGGITQSPKYLFRKEGQNVTLSCEQNLNHDAMYWYRQDPGQGLRLIYYSQIVNDFQKGDIAEGYSVSREKKESFPLTVTSAQKNPTAFYLCASTGGPSYNEQFFGPGTRLTVL.

The V and J genes are TRBV5-1 and TRBJ2-1; 7 bases match TRBD2. V was pared by 1 base and J by 6 bases, with 4 bases of the junction left unmatched. Germline CDR1 and CDR2: SGHRS and YFSETQ. The CDR3 loop spans 14 amino acids. The CDR3 here is CASSLREVSNEQFF. The CDR3 DNA reads TGCGCCAGCAGCTTGCGGGAGGTCTCCAATGAGCAGTTCTTC. Complete variable domain (other parts from reference TRBV5-1 and TRBJ2-1): KAGVTQTPRYLIKTRGQQVTLSCSPISGHRSVSWYQQTPGQGLQFLFEYFSETQRNKGNFPGRFSGRQFSNSRSEMNVSTLELGDSALYLCASSLREVSNEQFFGPGTRLTVL.

This clone has more than one count but fewer than ten. The chain has TRBV7-9 and TRBJ1-4; 8 bases are shared with TRBD1. This CDR3 comprises 16 residues. Per germline, CDR1 SEHNR and CDR2 FQNEAQ (reference sequence). The junction had 13 bases not matched to a gene; V was cut back by 5 bases and J by 8 bases. The CDR3 reads CASSTRQGMGSEKLFF. In DNA, the CDR3 is TGTGCCAGCAGCACCAGACAGGGGATGGGTAGCGAAAAACTGTTTTTT.

The rearrangement joins TRBV7-9 to TRBJ1-2; no reliable D call. This CDR3 contains 13 residues. Germline V gives CDR1 SEHNR, CDR2 FQNEAQ (reference sequence). The V end lost 5 bases, the J end lost 4 bases, and 11 bases lay between the germline ends. CDR3 sequence: CASSPSRAYGYTF. The CDR3 DNA reads as TGTGCCAGCAGCCCCTCGCGAGCCTATGGCTACACCTTC.

The chain couples TRBV21-1 to TRBJ2-2. TRBV21-1 is classified as a pseudogene. This CDR3 spans 13 amino acids. The CDR3 loop reads CASEGMGTGELFF. CDR3 DNA: TGTGCCAGCGAAGGGATGGGCACCGGGGAGCTGTTTTTT.

The chain recombines TRBV2 with TRBJ2-5; D may be TRBD2 (6 bases). CDR3 length equals 13 residues. CDR1 and CDR2 from the germline V gene are SNHLY and FYNNEI. V lost 7 bases and J lost 1, with 10 bases in between. The DNA for the CDR3 is TGTGCCAGCAAGGGTAGCGGCCAAGAGACCCAGTACTTC. Encoded protein: CASKGSGQETQYF.

As for this clone: The sample contains more than one DNA sequence encoding this CDR3. The V call is TRBV28, the J call TRBJ1-2; D ambiguous. The V end lost 5 bases, the J end lost 5 bases, and 9 bases lay between the germline ends. CDR3 length equals 12 residues. CDR1 is MDHEN and CDR2 is SYDVKM in the germline V gene. This CDR3 is CASSSGGYGYTF. For the CDR3, the DNA is TGTGCCAGCAGTAGTGGAGGGTATGGCTACACCTTC.

The CDR3 protein is CASSLGQGPGANVLTF. CDR3 nucleotides: TGCGCCAGCAGCTTGGGACAGGGACCCGGGGCCAACGTCCTGACTTTC. The chain couples TRBV5-1 to TRBJ2-6; 7 nucleotides agree with TRBD1. The CDR3 consists of 16 residues. The germline V gene encodes CDR1 SGHRS and CDR2 YFSETQ. V was clipped by 0 bases and J by 4 bases; unmatched bases: 4.

The chain is built from TRBV19 and TRBJ1-4; the match to TRBD1 covers 9 bases. The germline V gene encodes CDR1 LNHDA and CDR2 SQIVND (reference sequence). This CDR3 contains 14 residues. The V and J ends lost 5 bases and 8 bases, in that order; junction bases with no gene match: 6. The CDR3 bases are TGTGCCAGTAGTCAACAGGGGGCGAAAGAAAAACTGTTTTTT. It encodes CASSQQGAKEKLFF.

The rearrangement joins TRBV18 to TRBJ2-1; D call uncertain. With 1 base removed from V and 5 bases from J, the gap between germline ends came to 9 bases. The CDR3 runs to 14 residues. Germline CDR1 reads KGHSH; CDR2 reads LQKENI. CDR3 region: CASSPLNTNNEQFF. The CDR3 DNA reads as TGTGCCAGCTCACCACTAAATACAAACAATGAGCAGTTCTTC.

This sequence joins TRBV28 and TRBJ2-2; TRBD1 or TRBD2 may be the D gene (5 bases each). CDR3 length equals 16 residues. Germline V gene sequence: CDR1 MDHEN, CDR2 SYDVKM. Trimming removed 11 bases from V and 2 bases from J, with 21 bases in between. CDR3 in amino acids: CAGGRYGATNTGELFF. The CDR3 DNA follows: TGTGCCGGGGGACGATACGGGGCAACTAACACCGGGGAGCTGTTTTTT.